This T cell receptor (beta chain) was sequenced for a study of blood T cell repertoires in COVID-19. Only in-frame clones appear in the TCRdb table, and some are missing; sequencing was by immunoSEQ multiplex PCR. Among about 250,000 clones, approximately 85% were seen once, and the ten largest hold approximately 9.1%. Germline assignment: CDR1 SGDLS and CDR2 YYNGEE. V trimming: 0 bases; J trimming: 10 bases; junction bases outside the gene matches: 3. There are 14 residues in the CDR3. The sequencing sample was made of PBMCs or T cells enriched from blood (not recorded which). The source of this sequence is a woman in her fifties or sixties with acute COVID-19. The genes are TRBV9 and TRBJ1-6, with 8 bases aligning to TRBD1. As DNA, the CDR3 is TGTGCCAGCAGCGTAGGAGCAGGGGGCTCACCCCTCCACTTT. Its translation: CASSVGAGGSPLHF.